Presented here are 11 T cell receptor beta chains from one specimen sequenced in a study of T cell repertoires in cytomegalovirus infection. MiXCR, run by TCRdb on the reads, gives a single entry per CDR3 protein. The table includes under 150,000 distinct CDR3 sequences, more than 7% detected once. Sequencing was done on a sample of PBMCs. Receptors were obtained from a human donor in good health (CMV status not recorded). Some clones in this sample may be carry-over from other donors' samples.

This clonotype was detected many times. This rearrangement joins TRBV12-3 or TRBV12-4 to TRBJ1-1, with 7 bases fitting TRBD1. V lost 5 bases to trimming and J lost 3 bases; unmatched junction nucleotides: 3. The CDR3 spans 13 residues. The CDR3: CASSQDRDTEAFF. CDR3 coding DNA: TGTGCCAGCAGTCAAGACAGGGACACTGAAGCTTTCTTT.

Turning to this clonotype: A junction boundary mismatches the germline segment, possibly from a read error. The gene calls are TRBV2 and TRBJ2-7; possibly TRBD1 for D (5 bases). There are 12 residues in the CDR3. Germline-derived CDR1 and CDR2 are SNHLY and FYNNEI. Here the CDR3 reads CAGSVTVLEQYF. In DNA form, the CDR3 reads TGTGCCGGCAGTGTGACAGTCCTCGAGCAGTACTTC.

Many counts were recorded for this clonotype. The chain is built from TRBV12-3 or TRBV12-4 and TRBJ1-2; D is perhaps TRBD1 (5 bases). This CDR3 region has 15 residues. V was pared by 5 bases and J by 4 bases, with 17 bases between. The CDR3 DNA sequence: TGTGCCAGCAGTCCGCCTACGCAGGGAGGCTATGGCTACACCTTC. Translating it yields CASSPPTQGGYGYTF.

This clonotype appeared many times. This chain links TRBV6-5 with TRBJ1-1, with 8 bases matching TRBD1. Germline lookup yields CDR1 MNHEY and CDR2 SVGAGI. The CDR3 length is 15 residues. The ends lost 6 bases at V and 6 bases at J; junction bases unmatched: 12. CDR3 nucleotides: TGTGCCAGCAGGCGGACCGGGACAGGCCAGTCTGAAGCTTTCTTT. Residues: CASRRTGTGQSEAFF.

This clonotype was recorded many times. The chain carries TRBV20-1 and TRBJ2-3, with unresolved D. The CDR3 is 12 amino acids. Germline values: CDR1 DFQATT, CDR2 SNEGSKA (reference sequence). The ends were cut back, 3 bases at V and 3 bases at J, with 7 bases in the middle. The CDR3 reads CSARILTDTQYF. DNA of the CDR3: TGCAGTGCTAGGATTTTGACAGATACGCAGTATTTT.

This clonotype was seen at least ten times. V and J are TRBV4-2 and TRBJ2-7; tentative D call: TRBD2 (6 bases). CDR1 LGHNA and CDR2 YNFKEQ come from the germline V gene. The germline V and J ends were trimmed by 1 base and 2 bases, with 6 bases remaining between them. CDR3 size: 13 residues. CDR3 sequence (DNA): TGTGCCAGCAGCCAAGGGGGGGCCTACGAGCAGTACTTC. This encodes CASSQGGAYEQYF.

Only a few counts were recorded for this clonotype. The V and J genes are TRBV6-2 or TRBV6-3 and TRBJ2-7, with D unresolved. V was shortened by 0 bases and J by 2 bases, with 8 bases between the two germline ends. Germline V lookup: CDR1 MNHEY, CDR2 SVGEGT. This CDR3 is 14 amino acids long. CDR3 protein: CASSYSTLAYEQYF. In nucleotides, the CDR3 is TGTGCCAGCAGTTACTCAACTTTGGCCTACGAGCAGTACTTC.

This clonotype was detected many times. The J gene is TRBJ2-5, the V gene TRBV29-1, with D possibly being TRBD2 (5 bases). The V end lost 6 bases, the J end lost 2 bases, and 16 bases lay between the germline ends. Per the germline V gene, CDR1 is SQVTM and CDR2 is ANQGSEA. CDR3 length equals 14 residues. CDR3 in DNA: TGCAGCGTGGGAACGGGAATGGGGCAAGAGACCCAGTACTTC. This encodes CSVGTGMGQETQYF.

This clonotype was found many times. V and J are TRBV7-6 and TRBJ1-1; D gene ambiguous. The length of the CDR3 is 14 residues. With 5 bases removed from V and 1 base from J, the gap between germline ends came to 11 bases. Germline lookup yields CDR1 SGHVS and CDR2 FNYEAQ. CDR3 amino acids: CASSALQTNTEAFF. CDR3 nucleotide sequence: TGTGCCAGCAGCGCTTTACAGACGAACACTGAAGCTTTCTTT.

This clonotype was seen a few times. V gene TRBV20-1 combines with J gene TRBJ2-3, with 10 positions matching TRBD2. Germline CDR1 DFQATT, CDR2 SNEGSKA (reference sequence). With V trimmed by 0 bases and J by 3 bases, 12 bases remained unmatched. The CDR3 loop spans 18 amino acids. CDR3 coding DNA: TGCAGTGCTAGAGATCCGAATAGCGGGGGGTCATTAACAGATACGCAGTATTTT. Amino acids: CSARDPNSGGSLTDTQYF.

The table lists this clonotype with many counts. This chain joins TRBV6-2 or TRBV6-3 and TRBJ2-3, with TRBD2 matching 12 bases. V was pared by 6 bases and J by 3 bases, with 4 bases of the junction left unmatched. The CDR3 is 15 amino acids. Germline V CDR1 and CDR2: MNHEY, SVGEGT. The CDR3 DNA reads TGTGCCAGCAGGATCGGACTAGCGGGGACAGATACGCAGTATTTT. This translates into CASRIGLAGTDTQYF.